The 4 T cell receptor beta chains given below trace back to one sample, sequenced in a study of CD8 T cells in ankylosing spondylitis. From the 5' RACE reads, TCRdb called clonotypes with MiXCR, one entry per CDR3 protein. There are around 100,000 distinct CDR3 sequences in the sample; about 25% occur only once, and 9% to 15% lies in the top ten. Material: synovial fluid, either unsorted or a sorted T cell fraction (not recorded which). The receptor set was obtained from a male donor with ankylosing spondylitis.

Only a few counts were recorded for this clonotype. The V and J genes are TRBV29-1 and TRBJ1-1; D unresolved. Deletions cut 2 bases from V and 11 bases from J, with 9 bases between. The CDR3 runs to 10 residues. Germline lookup yields CDR1 SQVTM and CDR2 ANQGSEA. The CDR3 here is CSVEPAVAFF. The CDR3 coding sequence is TGCAGCGTTGAACCGGCTGTCGCTTTCTTT.

This clonotype has only a few counts. The rearrangement links TRBV4-1 to TRBJ2-2; 12 bases map to TRBD2. The germline CDR1 and CDR2 sequences are MGHRA and YSYEKL. J was trimmed by 6 bases and V by 0 bases; bases with no gene match: 8. This CDR3 has 18 amino acids. The CDR3 loop is CASSQDRLAGAAAGELFF. For the CDR3, the DNA is TGCGCCAGCAGCCAAGATAGACTAGCGGGAGCAGCGGCCGGGGAGCTGTTTTTT.

This clonotype appeared a few times. J is TRBJ1-1 and V is TRBV2; no clear D. The V gene lost 6 bases and the J gene lost 3 bases, with 17 bases spanning the gap. The CDR3 is 15 amino acids. Germline-derived CDR1 and CDR2 are SNHLY and FYNNEI. CDR3 sequence (DNA): TGTGCCAGCAGCCGACTGGGAGGGCGGGACACTGAAGCTTTCTTT. Residues: CASSRLGGRDTEAFF.

Many counts were recorded for this clonotype. This sequence joins TRBV15 and TRBJ2-1; TRBD2 agrees at 7 bases. The CDR3 is 15 amino acids. Per germline, CDR1 LNHNV and CDR2 YYDKDF (reference sequence). J gave up 9 bases and V 3 bases, and 11 bases lay outside the gene matches. The CDR3 DNA sequence: TGTGCCACCAGCAGGGGGGGGGAGGGCCGCGGTGAGCAGTTCTTC. Translated: CATSRGGEGRGEQFF.